This T cell receptor beta chain was captured by sequencing in a study of T cell responses to AZD1222 COVID-19 vaccine. This clone was seen a few times. TCRdb keeps only in-frame clones here, not all; method: immunoSEQ multiplex PCR. The sample yields some 150,000 clones, about nine tenths seen once. The sequence was collected from an adult in good health. Here the sequenced sample was peripheral blood, taken on day 0 of MenACWY control vaccination.

The CDR3: CASSLGPHNEQFF. In DNA, the CDR3 is TGTGCCAGCAGCTTGGGACCACACAATGAGCAGTTCTTC. The V call is TRBV5-5, the J call TRBJ2-1; D remains unclear. This CDR3 has 13 amino acids. Germline CDR1 reads SGHKS; CDR2 reads YYEKEE (reference sequence). The V end lost 0 bases, the J end lost 5 bases, and 6 bases lay between the germline ends.